This T cell receptor (beta chain) was sequenced during a study of T cell responses to AZD1222 COVID-19 vaccine. Study-level points and caveats: Spike-specific TCR breadth and depth went up after people got two AZD1222 doses.

The ends were cut back, 5 bases at V and 10 bases at J, with 14 bases in the middle. The CDR3 totals 12 residues. TCRdb's table, derived via immunoSEQ multiplex PCR, lists solely in-frame clones and lacks some. The sample contains about 87,000 clones, nearly 90% of which appear only once. Remarks on this clone: The antigen is not known.

The sample here was peripheral blood, taken on day 0 of AZD1222 vaccination. The TCR comes from an adult in good health. The rearrangement uses TRBV12-3 or TRBV12-4 and TRBJ1-1; the D gene is possibly TRBD1 (6 bases). CDR3 sequence: CASSNRASTAFF. The CDR3 nucleotides are TGTGCCAGCAGTAACAGGGCCTCCACAGCTTTCTTT.